A single sample gave rise to the 16 T cell receptor beta chains below, sequenced in a study of T cell repertoires and HLA-DP antigens. These TCRs are of unknown antigen specificity. TCRdb's copy holds only in-frame clones and misses some; the assay was immunoSEQ multiplex PCR. This sample has tens of thousands of clones, with roughly 77% found just once. Sequencing was performed on CD4+ T cells from PBMCs. All receptors come from a man between 60 and 75 years old in good health and CMV-seronegative.

This clone was detected once. The chain has TRBV6-5 and TRBJ2-5; D possibly uses TRBD1 or TRBD2 (6 bases each). Per germline, CDR1 MNHEY and CDR2 SVGAGI. The ends were cut back, 5 bases at V and 1 base at J, with 14 bases in the middle. The CDR3 is 15 amino acids. The CDR3 sequence is CASSAGGQTQETQYF. The CDR3 region has the DNA TGTGCCAGCAGTGCCGGGGGACAAACCCAAGAGACCCAGTACTTC.

V gene TRBV7-2 combines with J gene TRBJ1-5, with D perhaps TRBD1 (6 bases). Trimming took off 6 bases at V and 2 bases at J, with 17 bases between the two ends. The CDR3 sequence is 16 residues long. Germline-derived CDR1 and CDR2 are SGHTA and FQGNSA. CDR3 in DNA: TGTGCCAGCAGACAAAATCCGGGGGCTGGCAATCAGCCCCAGCATTTT. Translation: CASRQNPGAGNQPQHF.

This clone was recorded once. The chain carries TRBV2 and TRBJ1-2; 9 bases agree with TRBD1. Germline CDR1 and CDR2: SNHLY and FYNNEI. V lost 4 bases and J lost 4; bases outside the gene matches: 1. The CDR3 consists of 13 residues. CDR3 residues: CASSVTGGYGYTF. The CDR3 DNA follows: TGTGCCAGCAGTGTGACAGGGGGCTATGGCTACACCTTC.

The chain has TRBV10-3 and TRBJ2-3; no definite D call. The CDR3 has 15 residues. With 0 bases removed from V and 1 base from J, the gap between germline ends came to 8 bases. Germline V gives CDR1 ENHRY, CDR2 SYGVKD. This CDR3 reads CAISESRSGTDTQYF. The CDR3 DNA follows: TGTGCCATCAGTGAGTCGAGGTCGGGCACAGATACGCAGTATTTT.

The chain has TRBV11-2 and TRBJ1-2, with no clear D. There are 15 residues in the CDR3. CDR1 and CDR2 (germline): SGHAT, FQNNGV. Trimming took 1 base from V and 7 from J, leaving 16 bases between them. This chain's CDR3 is CASSLGSRSRGGYTF. The CDR3 DNA sequence: TGTGCCAGCAGCTTAGGGTCGCGAAGTCGGGGTGGCTACACCTTC.

The V call is TRBV7-2, the J call TRBJ1-3; D remains unclear. V was pared by 5 bases and J by 4 bases, with 15 bases between. The germline CDR1 and CDR2 sequences are SGHTA and FQGNSA. This CDR3 region has 15 residues. CDR3 in amino acids: CASSPPVSRGNTIYF. The DNA of the CDR3 is TGTGCCAGCAGCCCACCAGTGAGTAGAGGAAACACCATATATTTT. The whole variable domain, filled in from reference TRBV7-2 and TRBJ1-3, reads GAGVSQSPSNKVTEKGKDVELRCDPISGHTALYWYRQSLGQGLEFLIYFQGNSAPDKSGLPSDRFSAERTGGSVSTLTIQRTQQEDSAVYLCASSPPVSRGNTIYFGEGSWLTVV.

The chain has TRBV7-2 and TRBJ2-5; D ambiguous. Germline loops: CDR1 SGHTA, CDR2 FQGNSA. The CDR3 loop spans 12 amino acids. V was cut by 3 bases and J by 7 bases, with 9 bases left in between. The CDR3 coding sequence is TGTGCCAGCAGCTTTTACCTCGGGACCCAGTACTTC. As protein: CASSFYLGTQYF.

The V call is TRBV7-2, the J call TRBJ2-3, with 8 bases lining up with TRBD2. The CDR3 has 18 residues. Germline lookup yields CDR1 SGHTA and CDR2 FQGNSA. V was clipped by 1 base and J by 3 bases; unmatched bases: 12. The CDR3 here is CASSLVRGGRGRTDTQYF. As DNA, the CDR3 is TGTGCCAGCAGCTTAGTAAGGGGGGGGCGCGGGAGGACAGATACGCAGTATTTT. Supplemented by reference TRBV7-2 and TRBJ2-3, the full variable domain reads GAGVSQSPSNKVTEKGKDVELRCDPISGHTALYWYRQSLGQGLEFLIYFQGNSAPDKSGLPSDRFSAERTGGSVSTLTIQRTQQEDSAVYLCASSLVRGGRGRTDTQYFGPGTRLTVL.

J is TRBJ2-5 and V is TRBV14; 7 bases agree with TRBD1. The CDR3 spans 15 residues. Germline-derived CDR1 and CDR2 are SGHDN and FVKESK. J was trimmed by 2 bases and V by 3 bases; bases with no gene match: 6. The DNA of the CDR3 is TGTGCCAGCAGCCACGGGACAGAGAGTCAAGAGACCCAGTACTTC. This sequence encodes CASSHGTESQETQYF.

The chain employs TRBV30 and TRBJ1-3; no reliable D call. Trimming removed 0 bases from V and 0 bases from J, with 12 bases in between. The germline V gene has CDR1 GTSNPN and CDR2 SVGIG (reference sequence). This CDR3 is 16 amino acids long. The CDR3 DNA sequence: TGTGCCTGGAGTGTAGGAAAAGGGTCCTCTGGAAACACCATATATTTT. Residues: CAWSVGKGSSGNTIYF.

This clone was seen a handful of times. The chain is built from TRBV19 and TRBJ1-1; 10 bases are a match to TRBD1. The CDR3 contains 14 residues. The germline CDR1 and CDR2 sequences are LNHDA and SQIVND (reference sequence). The V and J ends lost 6 bases and 5 bases, in that order; junction bases with no gene match: 6. CDR3 in DNA: TGTGCCAGTAGGATGGGGACAGGGGTTACTGAAGCTTTCTTT. This codes for CASRMGTGVTEAFF.

The chain is built from TRBV7-9 and TRBJ1-4; weak D call: TRBD1 (6 bases). V was clipped by 3 bases and J by 8 bases, with 13 bases between them. This CDR3 comprises 14 residues. CDR1 is SEHNR and CDR2 is FQNEAQ in the germline V gene (reference sequence). The CDR3 reads CASSFYQGNEKLFF. The DNA of the CDR3 is TGTGCCAGCAGCTTCTATCAGGGGAACGAAAAACTGTTTTTT.

The rearrangement uses TRBV30 and TRBJ2-5; 11 nucleotides line up with TRBD1. This CDR3 region has 15 residues. V lost 3 bases and J lost 4; bases outside the gene matches: 7. Germline V CDR1 and CDR2: GTSNPN, SVGIG (reference sequence). CDR3: CAWRGGTGGAETQYF. The CDR3 DNA reads TGTGCCTGGAGAGGCGGGACAGGGGGTGCAGAGACCCAGTACTTC.

This chain links TRBV9 with TRBJ2-7; 7 positions match TRBD1. The CDR3 consists of 16 residues. Looked up from germline, CDR1 is SGDLS and CDR2 is YYNGEE. V lost 0 bases, J lost 5 bases, and 11 bases stayed unmatched. The CDR3 loop reads CASSVGAQGVENEQYF. CDR3 nucleotides: TGTGCCAGCAGCGTAGGTGCCCAGGGGGTTGAAAACGAGCAGTACTTC.

The J gene is TRBJ1-6, the V gene TRBV7-2; D is unclear. The CDR3 has 13 amino acids. V gave up 1 base and J gave up 7 bases, with 5 bases separating them. Per the germline V gene, CDR1 is SGHTA and CDR2 is FQGNSA. The CDR3 reads CASSLDTNSPLHF. Written as DNA, the CDR3 is TGTGCCAGCAGCTTAGATACGAATTCACCCCTCCACTTT.

This chain links TRBV5-6 with TRBJ1-2; D perhaps matches TRBD1 (6 bases). Trimming shortened V by 4 bases and J by 2 bases, and 12 bases separated the two germline ends. The germline V gene encodes CDR1 SGHDT and CDR2 YYEEEE. The CDR3 runs to 14 residues. The CDR3 DNA reads TGTGCCAGCAGCCCAGGGGCCGGGAACTATGGCTACACCTTC. Protein sequence: CASSPGAGNYGYTF.